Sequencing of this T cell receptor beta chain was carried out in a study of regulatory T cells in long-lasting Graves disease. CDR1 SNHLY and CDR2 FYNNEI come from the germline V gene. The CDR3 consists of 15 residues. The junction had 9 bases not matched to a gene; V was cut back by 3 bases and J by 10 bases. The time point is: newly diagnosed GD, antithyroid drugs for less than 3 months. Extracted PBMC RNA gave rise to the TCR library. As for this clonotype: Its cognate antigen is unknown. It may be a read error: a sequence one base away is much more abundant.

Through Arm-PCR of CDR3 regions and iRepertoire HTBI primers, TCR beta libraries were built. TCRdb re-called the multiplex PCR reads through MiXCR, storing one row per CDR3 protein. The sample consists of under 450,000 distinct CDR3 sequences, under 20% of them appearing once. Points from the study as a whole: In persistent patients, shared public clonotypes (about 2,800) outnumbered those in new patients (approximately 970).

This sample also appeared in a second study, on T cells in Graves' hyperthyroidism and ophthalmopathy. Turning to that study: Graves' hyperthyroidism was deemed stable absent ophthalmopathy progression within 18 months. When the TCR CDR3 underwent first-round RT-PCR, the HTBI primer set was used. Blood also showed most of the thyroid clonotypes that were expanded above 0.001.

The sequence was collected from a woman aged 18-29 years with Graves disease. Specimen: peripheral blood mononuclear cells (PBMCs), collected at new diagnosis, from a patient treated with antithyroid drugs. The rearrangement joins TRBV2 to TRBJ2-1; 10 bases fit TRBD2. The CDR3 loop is CASSEERGGSYEQFF. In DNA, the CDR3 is TGTGCCAGCAGTGAGGAGCGGGGGGGCTCCTACGAGCAGTTCTTC.